This T cell receptor beta chain was sequenced during a study of regulatory T cells in long-lasting Graves disease. General study points: Between persistent patients, roughly 2,600 public clonotypes were shared, exceeding the 800 to 1,000 shared between new patients. Only peripheral blood was studied, not thyroid tissue.

iRepertoire HTBI primers and Arm-PCR of CDR3 regions built TCR beta libraries. TCRdb redid the calling of the multiplex PCR reads with MiXCR, one entry per CDR3 protein. The sample holds about 470,000 distinct CDR3 sequences, about a fifth seen once. The CDR3 spans 16 residues. The germline V and J ends were trimmed by 0 bases and 0 bases, with 13 bases remaining between them. CDR1 SGHRS and CDR2 YFSETQ come from the germline V gene. In the case of this clonotype: Its antigen remains unidentified.

Stated time point: persistent/refractory GD, antithyroid drugs over 5 years with positive TRAb. There was RNA extracted from PBMCs, and the TCR library was made from it. Nine milliliters of peripheral blood went into EDTA tubes. This TCR was sampled from a female donor with Graves disease. This chain links TRBV5-1 with TRBJ2-7; tentatively, D is TRBD1 (5 bases). The sequenced sample was peripheral blood mononuclear cells (PBMCs), obtained when the disease was refractory, from a patient treated with antithyroid drugs. The CDR3 is CASSLGQGTHSYEQYF. DNA of the CDR3: TGCGCCAGCAGCTTGGGGCAGGGAACCCACTCCTACGAGCAGTACTTC.